This T cell receptor (beta chain) was sequenced in a study of T-cell memory formation after mild COVID-19. Findings and caveats of the study: Clones that got smaller from day 15 to 85 had even CD4/CD8, while clones growing later tipped toward CD4+.

The germline gives CDR1 MGHRA, CDR2 YSYEKL. CDR3 size: 17 residues. V lost 3 bases, J lost 5 bases, and 8 bases stayed unmatched. TCRdb used MiXCR to reprocess the 5' RACE reads, holding one entry per CDR3 protein. Here the sample spans 140,000 to 150,000 distinct CDR3 sequences, roughly 6.2% being singletons. This clonotype was observed many times. The antigen is unknown. The chain combines TRBV4-1 with TRBJ1-6, with 9 bases matching TRBD1. Sequenced: PBMCs or a T cell subset sorted from them (not recorded which). This clonotype was obtained from an adult woman who had mild COVID-19 (a few samples of this study predate the infection). Cell type and time point are not known. CDR3: CASSHVSDRGNNSPLHF. CDR3 sequence (DNA): TGCGCCAGCAGCCATGTCTCGGACAGGGGAAATAATTCACCCCTCCACTTT.